Listed below are T cell receptor beta chains from one sample, sequenced in a study of blood T cells in healthy people across ages. TCRdb re-analysed the 5' RACE reads in MiXCR, keeping a single row per CDR3 protein. Of some 1.1 million distinct CDR3 sequences listed, under 40% are singletons. Input material: blood. The receptors originated from a man aged 18 to 29 in good health. CDR3s include the opening cysteine and the closing phenylalanine or tryptophan. Each record gives: CDR3 DNA, CDR3 protein, J gene, clone size, D gene, V gene. A D gene is named only where the DNA matches it firmly. Size values are once, few and many counts, or a class for expanded clones, and some rows have none.

CDR3nt: TGCGCCAGCAGCTTGATGGCGGACCAAGAGACCCAGTACTTC
CDR3aa: CASSLMADQETQYF
j_gene: TRBJ2-5
abundance: few
d_gene: NA
v_gene: TRBV5-1

CDR3nt: TGCAGTGCTAGGCTGCAGGGCGTCACAGATACGCAGTATTTT
CDR3aa: CSARLQGVTDTQYF
j_gene: TRBJ2-3
abundance: few
d_gene: NA
v_gene: TRBV20-1

CDR3nt: TGCGCCAGCAGTGAGTCTACAGCGATAATGGGAGAGACCCAGTACTTC
CDR3aa: CASSESTAIMGETQYF
j_gene: TRBJ2-5
abundance: few
d_gene: NA
v_gene: TRBV10-2

CDR3nt: TGTGCCAGCAGTTTAATAGGGGGAGGGGAGACCCAGTACTTC
CDR3aa: CASSLIGGGETQYF
j_gene: TRBJ2-5
abundance: few
d_gene: NA
v_gene: TRBV12-3/TRBV12-4

CDR3nt: TGCGCCAGCAGCCAAGGTTTGGTCGGTGCCAGGGGCACAGATACGCAGTATTTT
CDR3aa: CASSQGLVGARGTDTQYF
j_gene: TRBJ2-3
abundance: few
d_gene: NA
v_gene: TRBV4-1

CDR3nt: TGTGCCAGCAGCCAGGTAGCGGGTAATATTCCCAATGAGCAGTTCTTC
CDR3aa: CASSQVAGNIPNEQFF
j_gene: TRBJ2-1
abundance: few
d_gene: TRBD2
v_gene: TRBV3-1

CDR3nt: TGTGCCAGCACCGGGCCATCGTCAGATACGCAGTATTTT
CDR3aa: CASTGPSSDTQYF
j_gene: TRBJ2-3
abundance: NA
d_gene: NA
v_gene: TRBV7-3

CDR3nt: TGCAGTGCTAGAGGCGGGGGGGCTAGGACAGATACGCAGTATTTT
CDR3aa: CSARGGGARTDTQYF
j_gene: TRBJ2-3
abundance: few
d_gene: TRBD2
v_gene: TRBV20-1

CDR3nt: TGCAGTGCTACTGGGGGATCCCCTCAAGAGACCCAGTACTTC
CDR3aa: CSATGGSPQETQYF
j_gene: TRBJ2-5
abundance: NA
d_gene: NA
v_gene: TRBV20-1

CDR3nt: TGTGCCAGCAGCGCCCCATCCAGGGGGTCAGTCTATGGCTACACCTTC
CDR3aa: CASSAPSRGSVYGYTF
j_gene: TRBJ1-2
abundance: NA
d_gene: TRBD1
v_gene: TRBV9

CDR3nt: TGTGCCAGCGGCCCTACAATCAGTGGGCCCTATGGCTACACCTTC
CDR3aa: CASGPTISGPYGYTF
j_gene: TRBJ1-2
abundance: NA
d_gene: NA
v_gene: TRBV4-2

CDR3nt: TGCGCCAGCTCCGCAAGGACCGGGACAGAGAACACTGAAGCTTTCTTT
CDR3aa: CASSARTGTENTEAFF
j_gene: TRBJ1-1
abundance: few
d_gene: TRBD1
v_gene: TRBV5-1

CDR3nt: TGTGCCAGCAGCCGCCGGGGGGAGAGCACTGAAGCTTTCTTT
CDR3aa: CASSRRGESTEAFF
j_gene: TRBJ1-1
abundance: NA
d_gene: NA
v_gene: TRBV7-2

CDR3nt: TGTGCCAGCAGTCCTCCATTGGGGGAGAATCAGCCCCAGCATTTT
CDR3aa: CASSPPLGENQPQHF
j_gene: TRBJ1-5
abundance: few
d_gene: NA
v_gene: TRBV28

CDR3nt: TGTGCCAGCAGCTTACGTGCCGTGGGGGGCTCCTACAATGAGCAGTTCTTC
CDR3aa: CASSLRAVGGSYNEQFF
j_gene: TRBJ2-1
abundance: NA
d_gene: NA
v_gene: TRBV7-9

CDR3nt: TGTGCCAGCAGTTACTCCCGGACAGTTAACAATGAGCAGTTCTTC
CDR3aa: CASSYSRTVNNEQFF
j_gene: TRBJ2-1
abundance: NA
d_gene: NA
v_gene: TRBV6-5

CDR3nt: TGTGCCAGCGCAGGGTACAGGGGAGAAGCTTTCTTT
CDR3aa: CASAGYRGEAFF
j_gene: TRBJ1-1
abundance: NA
d_gene: TRBD1
v_gene: TRBV6-6

CDR3nt: TGCGCCAGCAGCGTATCGGCCCGGACAGGGGATAACTATGGCTACACCTTC
CDR3aa: CASSVSARTGDNYGYTF
j_gene: TRBJ1-2
abundance: few
d_gene: TRBD1
v_gene: TRBV5-1

CDR3nt: TGTGCCAGCAGCGGAGGGAACACTGAAGCTTTCTTT
CDR3aa: CASSGGNTEAFF
j_gene: TRBJ1-1
abundance: many
d_gene: NA
v_gene: TRBV9

CDR3nt: TGTGCCAGCAGTGTAGCGGGACAGGGAATCACTGAAGCTTTCTTT
CDR3aa: CASSVAGQGITEAFF
j_gene: TRBJ1-1
abundance: NA
d_gene: TRBD1
v_gene: TRBV6-5

CDR3nt: TGCGCCAGCAGCCCCAATCGCCTCTATGGCTACACCTTC
CDR3aa: CASSPNRLYGYTF
j_gene: TRBJ1-2
abundance: NA
d_gene: NA
v_gene: TRBV5-1

CDR3nt: TGCAGTGGTTCCCCGTTAGCGGGGGAGGCCTACGAGCAGTACTTC
CDR3aa: CSGSPLAGEAYEQYF
j_gene: TRBJ2-7
abundance: NA
d_gene: TRBD2
v_gene: TRBV20-1

CDR3nt: TGTGCCAGCAGTTTTGTGTCGAGCTCCTACAATGAGCAGTTCTTC
CDR3aa: CASSFVSSSYNEQFF
j_gene: TRBJ2-1
abundance: NA
d_gene: NA
v_gene: TRBV12-3/TRBV12-4

CDR3nt: TGTGCCAGCAGACAAGACATGATATACAATGAGCAGTTCTTC
CDR3aa: CASRQDMIYNEQFF
j_gene: TRBJ2-1
abundance: few
d_gene: NA
v_gene: TRBV28

CDR3nt: TGTGCCAGCAGTCCTTACTTGGACAGGGTGAACTATGGCTACACCTTC
CDR3aa: CASSPYLDRVNYGYTF
j_gene: TRBJ1-2
abundance: few
d_gene: TRBD1
v_gene: TRBV27

CDR3nt: TGTGCCGGGGGGAATGGCTACACCTTC
CDR3aa: CAGGNGYTF
j_gene: TRBJ1-2
abundance: few
d_gene: NA
v_gene: TRBV2

CDR3nt: TGTGCCAGTAGTACAAGACAGGCCGGAGACGAAAACTATGGCTACACCTTC
CDR3aa: CASSTRQAGDENYGYTF
j_gene: TRBJ1-2
abundance: few
d_gene: NA
v_gene: TRBV19

CDR3nt: TGTGCCAGCAGTAGAACGGACAGGGGTGCAGATACGCAGTATTTT
CDR3aa: CASSRTDRGADTQYF
j_gene: TRBJ2-3
abundance: few
d_gene: TRBD1
v_gene: TRBV6-2/TRBV6-3

CDR3nt: TGTGCCAGCAGTTCACTAACGGGACAAACCGGGGAGCTGTTTTTT
CDR3aa: CASSSLTGQTGELFF
j_gene: TRBJ2-2
abundance: NA
d_gene: NA
v_gene: TRBV12-3/TRBV12-4

CDR3nt: TGTGCCAGCAGCTACGCCGCCACCGGGGAGCTGTTTTTT
CDR3aa: CASSYAATGELFF
j_gene: TRBJ2-2
abundance: NA
d_gene: NA
v_gene: TRBV3-1

CDR3nt: TGTGCCAGCAGCTTAGTGGACGGCCCTTACAATGAGCAGTTCTTC
CDR3aa: CASSLVDGPYNEQFF
j_gene: TRBJ2-1
abundance: NA
d_gene: NA
v_gene: TRBV7-9

CDR3nt: TGTGCCAGCAGTTCGCAGGGGGCATTAGCTGAAAAACTGTTTTTT
CDR3aa: CASSSQGALAEKLFF
j_gene: TRBJ1-4
abundance: few
d_gene: TRBD1
v_gene: TRBV12-3/TRBV12-4

CDR3nt: TGTGCCAGCAGCCCTCGTCCTAGCGCGAACAATGAGCAGTATTTT
CDR3aa: CASSPRPSANNEQYF
j_gene: TRBJ2-3
abundance: few
d_gene: NA
v_gene: TRBV5-5

CDR3nt: TGTGCCAGCAGCTCCGGACTAGCGGGGATTCGAAAGGCAGATACGCAGTATTTT
CDR3aa: CASSSGLAGIRKADTQYF
j_gene: TRBJ2-3
abundance: NA
d_gene: TRBD2
v_gene: TRBV7-8

CDR3nt: TGTGCCAGCAGCTTAGCGGGTCCTCGAGAGACCCAGTACTTC
CDR3aa: CASSLAGPRETQYF
j_gene: TRBJ2-5
abundance: few
d_gene: NA
v_gene: TRBV7-2

CDR3nt: TGCAGTGCTAGAGATTTGGCGAGGGCGGGGAACACTGAAGTTTTCTTT
CDR3aa: CSARDLARAGNTEVFF
j_gene: TRBJ1-1
abundance: NA
d_gene: NA
v_gene: TRBV20-1

CDR3nt: TGCAGTGCGAGACCCACAGGGGGCTCTGGAAACACCATATATTTT
CDR3aa: CSARPTGGSGNTIYF
j_gene: TRBJ1-3
abundance: few
d_gene: TRBD1
v_gene: TRBV20-1

CDR3nt: TGCGCCAGCAGCTCGAGACAGAGCACAGATACGCAGTATTTT
CDR3aa: CASSSRQSTDTQYF
j_gene: TRBJ2-3
abundance: NA
d_gene: NA
v_gene: TRBV5-1

CDR3nt: TGTGCCAGCAGCCCGCGACTCGGATTTGAGGCTTTCTTT
CDR3aa: CASSPRLGFEAFF
j_gene: TRBJ1-1
abundance: few
d_gene: NA
v_gene: TRBV7-9

CDR3nt: TGCGCCAGCAGCACAGGAGAAATGAACACTGAAGCTTTCTTT
CDR3aa: CASSTGEMNTEAFF
j_gene: TRBJ1-1
abundance: few
d_gene: NA
v_gene: TRBV5-1